This T cell receptor (beta chain) was profiled in a study of cytomegalovirus exposure and HLA in healthy donors. There are 13 residues in the CDR3. The ends were cut back, 0 bases at V and 5 bases at J, with 7 bases in the middle. CDR1 and CDR2 from the germline V gene are MNHEY and SVGAGI. The study ran its PCR with 60 Vbeta and 13 Jbeta primers. As handled by the study authors: It was a later analysis that counted roughly 79 million unique TCR beta chains, of which around 11 million were shared. The repertoire was sequenced with immunoSEQ multiplex PCR; TCRdb's copy has only in-frame clones and lacks some. The V and J calls and clone size are taken from that table; D and trimming were inferred from the DNA. The table has approximately 290,000 clones, about four fifths seen once.

The source of this sequence is a girl between 2 and 10 years old in good health and CMV-seronegative. Sequenced sample: PBMCs. The chain recombines TRBV6-5 with TRBJ2-5; no reliable D call. CDR3 residues: CASSYSSRETQYF. The CDR3 DNA sequence: TGTGCCAGCAGTTACTCCTCCCGGGAGACCCAGTACTTC.